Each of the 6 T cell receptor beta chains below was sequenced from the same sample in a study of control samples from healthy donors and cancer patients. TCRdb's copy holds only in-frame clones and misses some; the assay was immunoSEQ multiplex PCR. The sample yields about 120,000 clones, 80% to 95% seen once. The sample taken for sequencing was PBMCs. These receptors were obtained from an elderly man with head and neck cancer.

CDR3 coding DNA: TGCAGCGTTGGGGGGGGCGCGGTCGACGAGCAGTACTTC. Translation: CSVGGGAVDEQYF. The rearrangement links TRBV29-1 to TRBJ2-7; TRBD2 is a possible D gene (7 bases). The CDR3 contains 13 residues. CDR1 is SQVTM and CDR2 is ANQGSEA in the germline V gene. V was shortened by 4 bases and J by 5 bases, with 15 bases between the two germline ends.

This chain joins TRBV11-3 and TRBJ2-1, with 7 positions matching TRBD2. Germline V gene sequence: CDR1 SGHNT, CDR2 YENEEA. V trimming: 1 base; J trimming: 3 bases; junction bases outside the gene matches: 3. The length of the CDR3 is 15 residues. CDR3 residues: CASSLVAGDYNEQFF. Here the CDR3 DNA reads TGTGCCAGCAGCTTAGTTGCGGGAGACTACAATGAGCAGTTCTTC.

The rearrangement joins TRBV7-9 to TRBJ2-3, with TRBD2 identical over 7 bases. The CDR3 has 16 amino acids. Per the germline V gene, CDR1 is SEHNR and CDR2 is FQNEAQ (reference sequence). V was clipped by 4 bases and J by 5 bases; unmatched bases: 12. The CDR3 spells CASSSRGLGEGDTQYF. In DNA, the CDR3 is TGTGCCAGCAGCTCCCGCGGGCTAGGGGAGGGAGATACGCAGTATTTT.

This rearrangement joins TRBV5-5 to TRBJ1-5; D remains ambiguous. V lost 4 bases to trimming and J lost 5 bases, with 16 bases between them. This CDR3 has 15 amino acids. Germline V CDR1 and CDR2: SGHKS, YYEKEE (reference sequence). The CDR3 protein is CASSPGPDFYQPQHF. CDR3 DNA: TGTGCCAGCAGCCCCGGGCCAGACTTTTATCAGCCCCAGCATTTT.

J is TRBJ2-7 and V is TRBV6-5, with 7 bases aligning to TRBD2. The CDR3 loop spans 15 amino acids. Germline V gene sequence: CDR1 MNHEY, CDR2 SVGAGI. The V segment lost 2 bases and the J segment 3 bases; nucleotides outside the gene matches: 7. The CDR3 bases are TGTGCCAGCAGTTACGGCCCTAGCGGTAACTACGAGCAGTACTTC. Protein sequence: CASSYGPSGNYEQYF.

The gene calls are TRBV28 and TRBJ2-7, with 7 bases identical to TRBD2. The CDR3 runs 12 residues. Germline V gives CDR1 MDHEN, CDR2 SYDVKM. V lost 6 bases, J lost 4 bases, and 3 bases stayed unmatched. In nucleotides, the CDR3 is TGTGCCAGCAGCCCCGGGGGGTACGAGCAGTACTTC. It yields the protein CASSPGGYEQYF.